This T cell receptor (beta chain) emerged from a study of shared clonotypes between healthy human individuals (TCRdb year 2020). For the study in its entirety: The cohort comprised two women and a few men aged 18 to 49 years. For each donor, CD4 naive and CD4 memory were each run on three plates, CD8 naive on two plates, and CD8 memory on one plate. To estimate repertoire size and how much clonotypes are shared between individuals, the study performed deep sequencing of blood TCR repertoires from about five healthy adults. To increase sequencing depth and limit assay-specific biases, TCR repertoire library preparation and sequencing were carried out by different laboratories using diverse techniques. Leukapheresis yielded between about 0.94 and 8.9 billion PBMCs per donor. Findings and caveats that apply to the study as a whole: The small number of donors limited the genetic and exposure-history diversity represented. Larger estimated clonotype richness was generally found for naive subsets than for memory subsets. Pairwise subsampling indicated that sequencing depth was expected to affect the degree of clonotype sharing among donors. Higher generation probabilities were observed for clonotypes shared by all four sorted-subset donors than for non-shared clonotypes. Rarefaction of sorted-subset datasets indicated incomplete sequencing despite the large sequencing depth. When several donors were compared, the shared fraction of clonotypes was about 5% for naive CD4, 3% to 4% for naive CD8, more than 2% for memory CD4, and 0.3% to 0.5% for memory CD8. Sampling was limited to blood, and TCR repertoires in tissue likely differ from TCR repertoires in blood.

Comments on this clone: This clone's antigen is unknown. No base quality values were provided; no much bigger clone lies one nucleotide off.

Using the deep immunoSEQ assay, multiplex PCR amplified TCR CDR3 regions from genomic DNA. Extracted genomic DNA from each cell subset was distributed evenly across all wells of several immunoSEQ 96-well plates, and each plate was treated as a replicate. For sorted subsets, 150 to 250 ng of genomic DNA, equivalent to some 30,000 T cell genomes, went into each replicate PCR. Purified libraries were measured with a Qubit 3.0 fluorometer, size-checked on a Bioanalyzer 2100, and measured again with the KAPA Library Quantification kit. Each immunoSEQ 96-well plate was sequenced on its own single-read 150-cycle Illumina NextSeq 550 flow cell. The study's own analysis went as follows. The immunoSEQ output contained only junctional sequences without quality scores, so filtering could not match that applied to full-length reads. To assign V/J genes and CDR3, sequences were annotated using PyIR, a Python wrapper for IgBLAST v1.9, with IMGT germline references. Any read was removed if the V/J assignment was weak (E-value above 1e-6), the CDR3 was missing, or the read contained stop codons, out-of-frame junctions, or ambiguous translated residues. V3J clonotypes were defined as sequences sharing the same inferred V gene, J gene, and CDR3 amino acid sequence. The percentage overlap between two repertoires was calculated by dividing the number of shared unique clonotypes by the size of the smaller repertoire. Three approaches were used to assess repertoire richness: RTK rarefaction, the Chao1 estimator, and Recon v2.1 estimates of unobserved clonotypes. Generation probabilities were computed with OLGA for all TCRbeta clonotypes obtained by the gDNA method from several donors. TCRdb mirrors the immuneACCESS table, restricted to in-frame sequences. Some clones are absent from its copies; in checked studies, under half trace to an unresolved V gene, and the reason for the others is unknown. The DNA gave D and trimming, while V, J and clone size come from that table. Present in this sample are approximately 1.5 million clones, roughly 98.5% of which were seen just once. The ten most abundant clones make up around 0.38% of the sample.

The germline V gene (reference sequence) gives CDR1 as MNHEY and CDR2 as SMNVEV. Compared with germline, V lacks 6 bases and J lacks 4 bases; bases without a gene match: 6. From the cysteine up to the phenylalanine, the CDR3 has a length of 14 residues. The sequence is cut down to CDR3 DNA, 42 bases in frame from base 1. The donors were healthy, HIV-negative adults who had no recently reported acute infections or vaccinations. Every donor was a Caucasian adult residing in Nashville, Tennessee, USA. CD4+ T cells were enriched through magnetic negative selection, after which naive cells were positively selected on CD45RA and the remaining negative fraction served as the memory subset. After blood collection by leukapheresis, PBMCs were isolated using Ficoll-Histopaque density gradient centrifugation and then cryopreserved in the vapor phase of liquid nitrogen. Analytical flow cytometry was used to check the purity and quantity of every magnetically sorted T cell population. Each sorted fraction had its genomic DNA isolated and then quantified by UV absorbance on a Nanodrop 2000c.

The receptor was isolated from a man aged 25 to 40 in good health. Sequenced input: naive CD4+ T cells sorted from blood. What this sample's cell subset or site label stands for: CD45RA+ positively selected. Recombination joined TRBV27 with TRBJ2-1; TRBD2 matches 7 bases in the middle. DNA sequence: TGTGCCAGCAGGGGGGGAGGGTATTACAATGAGCAGTTCTTC. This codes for CASRGGGYYNEQFF.